The 29 T cell receptor beta chains reported below all come from one sample, sequenced in a study of T-cell memory formation after mild COVID-19. Each CDR3 protein is one row after TCRdb ran MiXCR on the 5' RACE reads. Of around 390,000 distinct CDR3 sequences listed, approximately 15% are singletons. Sequencing was carried out using PBMCs or a T cell subset sorted from them (not recorded which). All receptors come from a man aged 18 to 30 who had mild COVID-19 (a few samples of this study predate the infection). Cell type and time point are not known.

The chain recombines TRBV3-1 with TRBJ1-1; 7 bases map to TRBD1. The CDR3 runs 14 residues. CDR1 is LGHDT, CDR2 YNNKEL, per germline (reference sequence). After removal of 2 bases from V and 4 bases from J, the junction contained 4 bases not matched to a gene. CDR3 in DNA: TGTGCCAGCAGCCAAAGCGACAGGGCCACTGAAGCTTTCTTT. This codes for CASSQSDRATEAFF.

This clonotype has more than one count but fewer than ten. The chain links TRBV4-2 to TRBJ2-2; D might be TRBD1 (5 bases). V lost 5 bases and J lost 3, with 16 bases in between. Looked up from germline, CDR1 is LGHNA and CDR2 is YNFKEQ. The CDR3 length is 16 residues. CDR3 bases: TGTGCCAGCAGCTCCGGTGGTGGGGCGGACACCGGGGAGCTGTTTTTT. Translation: CASSSGGGADTGELFF.

This clonotype appeared a few times. This chain's CDR3 is CASSASSGSTEAFF. In DNA form, the CDR3 reads TGTGCCAGCAGCGCATCGTCAGGGAGCACTGAAGCTTTCTTT. J is TRBJ1-1 and V is TRBV7-9, with TRBD1 as a possible D gene (5 bases). The length of the CDR3 is 14 residues. Germline lookup yields CDR1 SEHNR and CDR2 FQNEAQ (reference sequence). V was trimmed by 5 bases and J by 4 bases, leaving 14 bases between them. Based on the CDR3 plus reference TRBV7-9 and TRBJ1-1, the full variable domain is DTGVSQNPRHKITKRGQNVTFRCDPISEHNRLYWYRQTLGQGPEFLTYFQNEAQLEKSRLLSDRFSAERPKGSFSTLEIQRTEQGDSAMYLCASSASSGSTEAFFGQGTRLTVV.

The V call is TRBV20-1, the J call TRBJ1-2, with TRBD1 as a possible D gene (5 bases). The CDR3 covers 18 residues. V lost 2 bases and J 6 bases, leaving 28 bases between the germline ends. Germline values: CDR1 DFQATT, CDR2 SNEGSKA (reference sequence). CDR3 sequence (DNA): TGCAGTGCTAGAACATGGGGCCAGGGAAGAGTGCCGTCCAATGGCTACACCTTC. Protein: CSARTWGQGRVPSNGYTF.

This clonotype was seen many times. The chain combines TRBV5-1 with TRBJ2-3; 9 bases align to TRBD2. The CDR3 runs to 15 residues. The germline CDR1 and CDR2 sequences are SGHRS and YFSETQ. With 0 bases clipped from V and 2 bases from J, the junction kept 1 base outside the gene matches. The CDR3 coding sequence is TGCGCCAGCAGCTTGGGACTAGCGGACACAGATACGCAGTATTTT. This gives the protein CASSLGLADTDTQYF.

The V and J genes are TRBV3-2 and TRBJ2-1; the table assigns TRBD1, which was not confirmed against the DNA. TRBV3-2 is a pseudogene. The CDR3 consists of 13 residues. The CDR3 reads CASSGRGRGEQFF. CDR3 nucleotide sequence: TGTGCCAGCAGCGGCAGGGGGCGAGGTGAGCAGTTCTTC.

This chain connects TRBV5-1 to TRBJ2-3; TRBD2 agrees at 11 bases. V gave up 10 bases and J gave up 0 bases; unmatched junction bases: 7. Germline lookup yields CDR1 SGHRS and CDR2 YFSETQ. The CDR3 is made up of 15 amino acids. For the CDR3, the DNA is TGCGCCGGGATGACTAGCGGGGCGAGCACAGATACGCAGTATTTT. Amino acid sequence: CAGMTSGASTDTQYF.

The chain combines TRBV7-9 with TRBJ1-1, with D maybe TRBD1 (5 bases). The CDR3 totals 13 residues. CDR1 and CDR2 (germline): SEHNR, FQNEAQ (reference sequence). Trimming took off 1 base at V and 6 bases at J, with 9 bases between the two ends. The CDR3 protein is CASSLVAGPEAFF. The CDR3 nucleotides read TGTGCCAGCAGCTTAGTCGCGGGGCCTGAAGCTTTCTTT. The full variable domain, completed using reference TRBV7-9 and TRBJ1-1, is DTGVSQNPRHKITKRGQNVTFRCDPISEHNRLYWYRQTLGQGPEFLTYFQNEAQLEKSRLLSDRFSAERPKGSFSTLEIQRTEQGDSAMYLCASSLVAGPEAFFGQGTRLTVV.

The CDR3 bases are TGTGCCATCATGGGACAGGGGCTATACAATGAGCAGTTCTTC. Residues: CAIMGQGLYNEQFF. J is TRBJ2-1 and V is TRBV6-2 or TRBV6-3, with 10 nucleotides matching TRBD1. In germline, CDR1 is MNHEY, CDR2 SVGEGT. The V and J ends lost 10 bases and 4 bases, in that order; junction bases with no gene match: 7. The CDR3 is 14 residues long.

This chain uses TRBV7-2 with TRBJ1-2; no reliable D call. Germline CDR1 and CDR2: SGHTA and FQGNSA. The CDR3 spans 13 residues. V was cut by 3 bases and J by 6 bases, with 11 bases left in between. The CDR3 sequence: CASSLGRENGYTF. DNA of the CDR3: TGTGCCAGCAGCTTGGGTCGCGAAAATGGCTACACCTTC.

This clonotype has more than one count but fewer than ten. The chain uses TRBV27 and TRBJ2-1, with TRBD2 matching over 13 bases. The CDR3 sequence is 15 residues long. J gave up 10 bases and V 4 bases, and 7 bases lay outside the gene matches. Germline V CDR1 and CDR2: MNHEY, SMNVEV (reference sequence). The CDR3 loop reads CASSYSGTSGIEQFF. The CDR3 bases are TGTGCCAGCAGTTACTCCGGGACTAGCGGGATCGAGCAGTTCTTC.

The chain has TRBV10-1 and TRBJ2-3; the D is unclear. Germline V gene lookup returns CDR1 WNHNN and CDR2 SYGVQD (reference sequence). CDR3 length equals 14 residues. Trimming shortened V by 0 bases and J by 2 bases, and 6 bases separated the two germline ends. CDR3 residues: CASSESPPTDTQYF. The CDR3 nucleotides read TGCGCCAGCAGTGAGTCGCCTCCCACAGATACGCAGTATTTT.

The chain carries TRBV4-1 and TRBJ1-1; 9 positions agree with TRBD1. The germline V gene encodes CDR1 MGHRA and CDR2 YSYEKL. Trimming took 4 bases from V and 1 from J; bases not matched to a gene: 7. The CDR3 loop spans 16 amino acids. The CDR3 coding sequence is TGCGCCAGCAGCCCGGGACAGGGCTATGGGAACACTGAAGCTTTCTTT. Its translation is CASSPGQGYGNTEAFF.

This clonotype has just a few counts. The chain is built from TRBV7-2 and TRBJ1-2; D is undetermined. CDR3 length: 15 amino acids. Germline V gives CDR1 SGHTA, CDR2 FQGNSA. V dropped 1 base and J dropped 0 bases, with 9 bases sitting between them. CDR3 bases: TGTGCCAGCAGCTTAGGGCACGGTACTAACTATGGCTACACCTTC. It specifies CASSLGHGTNYGYTF.

The chain combines TRBV7-9 with TRBJ1-1; 8 bases are a match to TRBD1. From germline, CDR1 is SEHNR and CDR2 FQNEAQ (reference sequence). J lost 0 bases, V lost 5 bases, and 11 bases had no gene match. This CDR3 spans 17 amino acids. CDR3 coding DNA: TGTGCCAGCAGCAGACACAGGGGGAAATTTGTGAACACTGAAGCTTTCTTT. This gives the protein CASSRHRGKFVNTEAFF.

The genes are TRBV15 and TRBJ2-7, with D unresolved. The CDR3 loop spans 12 amino acids. Per the germline V gene, CDR1 is LNHNV and CDR2 is YYDKDF (reference sequence). Trimming took off 0 bases at V and 4 bases at J, with 4 bases between the two ends. The CDR3 is CATSRDQYEQYF. Written as DNA, the CDR3 is TGTGCCACCAGCAGAGATCAGTACGAGCAGTACTTC.

The CDR3 sequence: CASSLAPGATNIQYF. The CDR3 coding sequence is TGTGCCAGCAGTTTAGCGCCGGGGGCTACAAACATTCAGTACTTC. V gene TRBV12-3 or TRBV12-4 combines with J gene TRBJ2-4; D is possibly TRBD1 or TRBD2 (6 bases each). Trimming took off 0 bases at V and 6 bases at J, with 12 bases between the two ends. The CDR3 extends over 15 amino acids.

V gene TRBV10-3 combines with J gene TRBJ1-4, with TRBD1 identical over 7 bases. J gave up 8 bases and V 6 bases, and 9 bases lay outside the gene matches. In germline, CDR1 is ENHRY, CDR2 SYGVKD. The CDR3 contains 14 residues. The CDR3 sequence: CAIRGDRVGEKLFF. As DNA, the CDR3 is TGTGCCATCAGGGGAGACAGGGTTGGCGAAAAACTGTTTTTT.

This chain uses TRBV5-1 with TRBJ2-7; TRBD1 agrees at 7 bases. The CDR3 length is 16 residues. Germline-derived CDR1 and CDR2 are SGHRS and YFSETQ. V shed 0 bases, J shed 0 bases, and the junction held 6 bases outside the gene matches. CDR3 sequence: CASSLGRRDSSYEQYF. CDR3 nucleotide sequence: TGCGCCAGCAGCTTGGGCCGTAGGGACAGCTCCTACGAGCAGTACTTC. The full variable domain, in which reference TRBV5-1 and TRBJ2-7 provide the parts outside the CDR3, is KAGVTQTPRYLIKTRGQQVTLSCSPISGHRSVSWYQQTPGQGLQFLFEYFSETQRNKGNFPGRFSGRQFSNSRSEMNVSTLELGDSALYLCASSLGRRDSSYEQYFGPGTRLTVT.

The DNA of the CDR3 is TGCGCCAGCAGTTACCGACAGGGGGTGAACACTGAAGCTTTCTTT. As protein: CASSYRQGVNTEAFF. The V and J genes are TRBV5-1 and TRBJ1-1; 9 nucleotides match TRBD1. This CDR3 region has 15 residues. Germline CDR1 SGHRS, CDR2 YFSETQ. With 5 bases clipped from V and 0 bases from J, the junction kept 5 bases outside the gene matches.

The chain recombines TRBV7-9 with TRBJ2-3; 9 nucleotides align to TRBD2. V gave up 7 bases and J gave up 3 bases; unmatched junction bases: 8. CDR3 length equals 15 residues. Germline V gene lookup returns CDR1 SEHNR and CDR2 FQNEAQ (reference sequence). CDR3 residues: CASTGFSGGTDTQYF. CDR3 in DNA: TGTGCCAGCACCGGGTTTAGCGGGGGTACAGATACGCAGTATTTT. The variable domain in full, with the rest retrieved from reference TRBV7-9 and TRBJ2-3, is DTGVSQNPRHKITKRGQNVTFRCDPISEHNRLYWYRQTLGQGPEFLTYFQNEAQLEKSRLLSDRFSAERPKGSFSTLEIQRTEQGDSAMYLCASTGFSGGTDTQYFGPGTRLTVL.

The chain employs TRBV4-3 and TRBJ2-1, with D perhaps TRBD2 (7 bases). CDR1 LGHNA and CDR2 YSLEER come from the germline V gene. CDR3 length: 14 amino acids. Trimming removed 1 base from V and 8 bases from J, with 12 bases in between. CDR3 protein: CASSQGTRQDEQFF. CDR3 DNA sequence: TGCGCCAGCAGCCAAGGGACTAGACAGGATGAGCAGTTCTTC.

The chain uses TRBV5-1 and TRBJ2-2; TRBD1 matches at 10 bases. The CDR3 has 13 residues. CDR1 and CDR2 from the germline V gene are SGHRS and YFSETQ. V was clipped by 4 bases and J by 6 bases; unmatched bases: 0. The DNA of the CDR3 is TGCGCCAGCAGCGGGACAGGGGCCGGGGAGCTGTTTTTT. This translates into CASSGTGAGELFF.

The rearrangement links TRBV7-9 to TRBJ2-7; 7 nucleotides align to TRBD1. Trimming removed 4 bases from V and 6 bases from J; junction bases left unmatched: 15. CDR1 is SEHNR, CDR2 FQNEAQ, per germline (reference sequence). The CDR3 is 16 amino acids. The CDR3 here is CASSSSTGTDFFEQYF. The DNA for the CDR3 is TGTGCCAGCAGCTCATCTACCGGGACAGACTTCTTCGAGCAGTACTTC.

V gene TRBV7-9 combines with J gene TRBJ2-5, with 13 bases that match TRBD2. The CDR3 has 16 residues. Per the germline V gene, CDR1 is SEHNR and CDR2 is FQNEAQ (reference sequence). Unmatched junction bases numbered 5, after V lost 5 bases and J lost 2 bases. CDR3 sequence (DNA): TGTGCCAGCAGCCCTCGGACTAGCGGGGGTCAAGAGACCCAGTACTTC. Translated: CASSPRTSGGQETQYF.

The chain has TRBV14 and TRBJ2-4, with D possibly being TRBD1 (5 bases). Trimming took off 3 bases at V and 9 bases at J, with 12 bases between the two ends. This CDR3 contains 13 residues. Per the germline V gene, CDR1 is SGHDN and CDR2 is FVKESK. CDR3 sequence reads: CASSQTEISIQYF. The CDR3 bases are TGTGCCAGCAGCCAGACAGAAATCTCCATTCAGTACTTC.

This sequence joins TRBV5-1 and TRBJ2-3, with TRBD2 matching 11 bases. This CDR3 region has 16 residues. CDR1 is SGHRS and CDR2 is YFSETQ in the germline V gene. The junction had 8 bases not matched to a gene; V was cut back by 2 bases and J by 6 bases. In DNA form, the CDR3 reads TGCGCCAGCAGCTTTTCTAGCGGGGGGCGATCGGATACGCAGTATTTT. It codes for CASSFSSGGRSDTQYF.

At least ten counts were recorded for this clonotype. This sequence joins TRBV7-8 and TRBJ2-4; D is perhaps TRBD2 (5 bases). This CDR3 is 14 amino acids long. V was trimmed by 1 base and J by 7 bases, leaving 11 bases between them. Germline V gene data show CDR1 as SGHVS and CDR2 as FQNEAQ. The DNA for the CDR3 is TGTGCCAGCAGCTTAGGTCGGACTTCTAACATTCAGTACTTC. Its translation is CASSLGRTSNIQYF.

This clonotype came up a few times. This rearrangement joins TRBV4-1 to TRBJ1-3; no definite D call. The CDR3 is 17 amino acids. Germline V CDR1 and CDR2: MGHRA, YSYEKL. The V gene lost 4 bases and the J gene lost 0 bases, with 16 bases spanning the gap. CDR3 loop: CASSRDLGQLSGNTIYF. Written as DNA, the CDR3 is TGCGCCAGCAGCCGAGACCTTGGGCAACTCTCTGGAAACACCATATATTTT.